The 7 T cell receptor beta chains presented below share a single source sample, sequenced in a study of PD-L1 blockade in urothelial cancer. TCRdb's table, derived via immunoSEQ multiplex PCR, lists solely in-frame clones and lacks some. Here the sample spans under 40,000 clones, around 90% being singletons. This sample comprised PBMCs, obtained around atezolizumab (anti-PD-L1) treatment. The source is a man in his 70s with urothelial cancer.

The chain employs TRBV5-4 and TRBJ2-2; a possible D gene is TRBD1 (5 bases). The CDR3 contains 15 residues. Germline values: CDR1 SGHNT, CDR2 YYREEE (reference sequence). V lost 4 bases and J 6 bases, leaving 16 bases between the germline ends. The CDR3 DNA follows: TGTGCCAGCAGCGAACAGGTTCCTGGGTCCGGGGAGCTGTTTTTT. Its protein is CASSEQVPGSGELFF.

The chain combines TRBV7-3 with TRBJ2-3; 9 nucleotides match TRBD2. CDR3 length: 16 residues. With 0 bases clipped from V and 3 bases from J, the junction kept 4 bases outside the gene matches. CDR1 is SGHTA, CDR2 FQGTGA, per germline. CDR3 sequence reads: CASSLTRGGMTDTQYF. The CDR3 nucleotides are TGTGCCAGCAGCTTAACGCGGGGGGGTATGACAGATACGCAGTATTTT. Using reference TRBV7-3 and TRBJ2-3 for the parts outside the CDR3, the full variable domain is GAGVSQTPSNKVTEKGKYVELRCDPISGHTALYWYRQSLGQGPEFLIYFQGTGAADDSGLPNDRFFAVRPEGSVSTLKIQRTERGDSAVYLCASSLTRGGMTDTQYFGPGTRLTVL.

This chain uses TRBV29-1 with TRBJ2-3, with 8 bases aligning to TRBD2. The CDR3 totals 16 residues. Germline assignment: CDR1 SQVTM and CDR2 ANQGSEA. Losses at the gene ends were 1 base for V and 3 bases for J; bases not matched to a gene: 9. CDR3 bases: TGCAGCGTTGAAGGTGAACGGGGGGGGAATACAGATACGCAGTATTTT. It yields the protein CSVEGERGGNTDTQYF.

This clone came up once. The chain employs TRBV19 and TRBJ2-7; possible D gene TRBD1, 6 bases. Germline CDR1 and CDR2: LNHDA and SQIVND (reference sequence). This CDR3 spans 15 amino acids. V was pared by 4 bases and J by 0 bases, with 13 bases between. CDR3 coding DNA: TGTGCCAGTAGTACAGCAGGGGAGAGCTCCTACGAGCAGTACTTC. As protein: CASSTAGESSYEQYF.

The chain recombines TRBV11-2 with TRBJ2-1, with D tentatively TRBD2 (5 bases). The CDR3 is made up of 15 amino acids. Per the germline V gene, CDR1 is SGHAT and CDR2 is FQNNGV. The V and J ends lost 5 bases and 4 bases respectively, with 15 bases between them. The CDR3 reads CASSPPGGQYNEQFF. The CDR3 nucleotides are TGTGCCAGCAGCCCCCCTGGCGGGCAGTACAATGAGCAGTTCTTC.

This clone was seen more than once but under ten times. The rearrangement links TRBV7-2 to TRBJ2-4; 7 bases map to TRBD1. Germline CDR1 SGHTA, CDR2 FQGNSA. This CDR3 is 13 amino acids long. V was clipped by 5 bases and J by 4 bases; unmatched bases: 2. The DNA for the CDR3 is TGTGCCAGCAGCCCGACAGGGAAAAACATTCAGTACTTC. Residues: CASSPTGKNIQYF.

The chain combines TRBV6-1 with TRBJ1-2; no firm D call. The CDR3 has 15 amino acids. V was trimmed by 6 bases and J by 1 base, leaving 15 bases between them. Germline-derived CDR1 and CDR2 are MNHNS and SASEGT. CDR3 DNA sequence: TGTGCCAGCAGGCCCCAGACAAACTTTAACTATGGCTACACCTTC. Encoded protein: CASRPQTNFNYGYTF.